A selection of T cell receptor beta chains follows, all from one sample in a study of T cell responses to AZD1222 COVID-19 vaccine. Only in-frame clones appear in the TCRdb table, and some are missing; sequencing was by immunoSEQ multiplex PCR. The repertoire holds around 150,000 clones, with 70% to 90% as singletons. Sequences were derived from peripheral blood, sampled on day 0 of AZD1222 vaccination. The source of these receptors is an adult in good health. Each CDR3 is given with its conserved first and last residue. A D gene is named only where the DNA matches it firmly. Not every row has a clone size; where given, it reads once, few, many or a size class.

>TRBJ2-7|-|TRBV5-3|-
CALRPADIYEQYF
TGTGCCCTACGGCCGGCGGACATCTACGAGCAGTACTTC
>TRBJ1-4|-|TRBV5-1|few
CASSLRGALNEKLFF
TGCGCCAGCAGCTTGCGGGGCGCTCTTAATGAAAAACTGTTTTTT
>TRBJ1-5|-|TRBV20-1|-
CSASIGLEQPQHF
TGCAGTGCTAGTATAGGGCTGGAACAGCCCCAGCATTTT
>TRBJ1-4|-|TRBV4-1|-
CASSQVEQDNEKLFF
TGCGCCAGCAGCCAAGTGGAACAGGATAATGAAAAACTGTTTTTT
>TRBJ2-1|-|TRBV5-4|-
CASSLDQLSYNEQFF
TGTGCCAGCAGCTTGGACCAGCTGTCCTACAATGAGCAGTTCTTC
>TRBJ2-2|-|TRBV9|once
CASSVGGELFF
TGTGCCAGCAGCGTAGGGGGGGAGCTGTTTTTT
>TRBJ2-7|-|TRBV6-1|few
CASSEVDGFPYEQYF
TGTGCCAGCAGTGAAGTCGATGGATTTCCCTACGAGCAGTACTTC
>TRBJ2-7|-|TRBV5-5|-
CASSFPAPEIYEQYF
TGTGCCAGCAGCTTCCCGGCGCCGGAAATCTACGAGCAGTACTTC
>TRBJ2-3|-|TRBV6-4|many
CASSGDGSTDTQYF
TGTGCCAGCAGTGGAGACGGAAGCACAGATACGCAGTATTTT
>TRBJ1-1|TRBD1|TRBV30|-
CAYLTGPGKGAFF
TGTGCCTACTTGACAGGGCCGGGAAAGGGAGCTTTCTTT
>TRBJ2-2|-|TRBV3-1/TRBV3-2|-
CASSPEYGELFF
TGTGCCAGCAGTCCGGAGTACGGGGAGCTGTTTTTT
>TRBJ2-7|TRBD1|TRBV7-2|-
CASSTSGTGTNEQYF
TGTGCCAGCAGCACATCCGGGACAGGGACGAACGAGCAGTACTTC
>TRBJ1-3|-|TRBV19|-
CASIVEARGNTIYF
TGTGCCAGTATTGTTGAGGCGCGAGGAAACACCATATATTTT
>TRBJ1-2|-|TRBV6-5|-
CASGGQFYYSYTF
TGTGCCAGCGGGGGGCAATTCTATTATAGCTACACCTTC
>TRBJ1-1|-|TRBV5-1|-
CASSPKLGYPNTEAFF
TGCGCCAGCAGCCCAAAATTAGGATATCCGAACACTGAAGCTTTCTTT
>TRBJ1-4|-|TRBV5-6|-
CASSLDPWAEKLFF
TGTGCCAGCAGCTTGGACCCCTGGGCTGAAAAACTGTTTTTT
>TRBJ2-1|TRBD2|TRBV19|-
CASSPEREGDEQFF
TGTGCCAGTAGTCCCGAGCGGGAGGGCGATGAGCAGTTCTTC
>TRBJ1-2|-|TRBV6-5|-
CASSSRPGQTNYGYTF
TGTGCCAGCAGTTCCAGGCCTGGCCAGACTAACTATGGCTACACCTTC
>TRBJ1-1|-|TRBV11-2|-
CASSSSSGSMNTEAFF
TGTGCCAGCAGCTCTAGTTCGGGTTCCATGAACACTGAAGCTTTCTTT
>TRBJ1-4|-|TRBV28|-
CASSGDGGGRGEKLFF
TGTGCCAGCAGTGGCGATGGCGGAGGGCGGGGTGAAAAACTGTTTTTT
>TRBJ1-1|-|TRBV27|-
CASSLATFTEAFF
TGTGCCAGCAGTTTAGCGACGTTCACTGAAGCTTTCTTT
>TRBJ2-7|-|TRBV7-8|once
CASSLVTYEQYF
TGTGCCAGCAGCTTAGTAACCTACGAGCAGTACTTC
>TRBJ1-2|-|TRBV4-1|-
CASSQDRVASYTF
TGCGCCAGCAGCCAAGATCGGGTGGCATCATACACCTTC
>TRBJ2-7|-|TRBV4-2|-
CASSRNPYEQYF
TGTGCCAGCAGCCGCAATCCCTACGAGCAGTACTTC
>TRBJ2-1|-|TRBV5-1|-
CASSREPPYNEQFF
TGCGCCAGCAGTAGGGAACCCCCTTACAATGAGCAGTTCTTC
>TRBJ1-1|-|TRBV27|-
CASSFAQGRGNTEAFF
TGTGCCAGCAGTTTTGCCCAGGGGAGGGGGAACACTGAAGCTTTCTTT
>TRBJ1-1|-|TRBV6-5|-
CASSRLTRGAEAFF
TGTGCCAGCAGCCGTCTCACTAGGGGCGCTGAAGCTTTCTTT
>TRBJ1-5|-|TRBV7-9|-
CASSLFVDGDQPQHF
TGTGCCAGCAGCTTATTCGTCGACGGGGATCAGCCCCAGCATTTT
>TRBJ1-2|TRBD1|TRBV11-2|few
CASSFPGQGNYGYTF
TGTGCCAGCAGCTTTCCGGGACAGGGGAACTATGGCTACACCTTC
>TRBJ2-1|TRBD2|TRBV5-5|-
CASSAGLARNEQFF
TGTGCCAGCAGCGCGGGACTAGCGAGGAATGAGCAGTTCTTC
>TRBJ1-1|TRBD1|TRBV4-1|-
CASLFWTGSTEAFF
TGCGCCAGCCTTTTCTGGACAGGGTCGACTGAAGCTTTCTTT
>TRBJ1-1|-|TRBV12-3/TRBV12-4|-
CASSETLNTEAFF
TGTGCCAGCAGTGAGACCCTGAACACTGAAGCTTTCTTT
>TRBJ1-2|-|TRBV10-3|-
CAISVSGANYGYTF
TGTGCCATCAGTGTCTCAGGGGCCAACTATGGCTACACCTTC
>TRBJ1-2|-|TRBV19|-
CASKRQANYGYTF
TGTGCCAGCAAGAGGCAGGCTAACTATGGCTACACCTTC
>TRBJ2-3|-|TRBV6-5|-
CASSYSGTSTDTQYF
TGTGCCAGCAGTTACTCAGGCACCAGCACAGATACGCAGTATTTT
>TRBJ1-1|-|TRBV4-2|-
CASSQTRTFEAFF
TGTGCCAGCAGCCAGACGCGGACTTTTGAAGCTTTCTTT
>TRBJ1-1|-|TRBV2|-
CASSEGFGGGQKNEAFF
TGTGCCAGCAGTGAAGGATTTGGGGGCGGGCAGAAAAATGAAGCTTTCTTT